Each of the 27 T cell receptor beta chains below was sequenced from the same sample in a study of shared clonotypes between healthy human individuals. TCRdb's table, derived via immunoSEQ multiplex PCR, lists solely in-frame clones and lacks some. The sample lists 2 million to 2.5 million clones, less than 95% occurring once. Sequencing used naive CD4+ T cells from PBMCs. Subset denoted: CD45RA+ positively selected. The receptor source for this set is a man aged 18 to 29 in good health. Some clones in this sample may be carry-over from other donors' samples.

This clone was counted a single time. V gene TRBV18 combines with J gene TRBJ2-7; D possibly corresponds to TRBD1 (6 bases). Germline values: CDR1 KGHSH, CDR2 LQKENI. This CDR3 contains 16 residues. V lost 3 bases and J lost 2, with 17 bases in between. Here the CDR3 reads CASSPHPRTATYEQYF. CDR3 coding DNA: TGTGCCAGCTCACCTCACCCTCGGACAGCAACCTACGAGCAGTACTTC. Complete variable domain (other parts from reference TRBV18 and TRBJ2-7): NAGVMQNPRHLVRRRGQEARLRCSPMKGHSHVYWYRQLPEEGLKFMVYLQKENIIDESGMPKERFSAEFPKEGPSILRIQQVVRGDSAAYFCASSPHPRTATYEQYFGPGTRLTVT.

The V and J genes are TRBV4-1 and TRBJ1-4, with TRBD1 identical over 10 bases. Per germline, CDR1 MGHRA and CDR2 YSYEKL. This CDR3 has 15 amino acids. V shed 6 bases, J shed 4 bases, and the junction held 5 bases outside the gene matches. DNA of the CDR3: TGCGCCAGCAGTCGACAGGGGGCCTTTAATGAAAAACTGTTTTTT. It translates to CASSRQGAFNEKLFF.

V gene TRBV20-1 combines with J gene TRBJ2-1; 10 bases are a match to TRBD2. The V gene end was trimmed by 3 bases and the J gene end by 14 bases; junction bases not matched to a gene: 4. The germline V gene encodes CDR1 DFQATT and CDR2 SNEGSKA (reference sequence). There are 11 residues in the CDR3. The CDR3 sequence: CSASDGLAEFF. For the CDR3, the DNA is TGCAGTGCTAGTGACGGACTAGCGGAGTTCTTC.

This rearrangement joins TRBV28 to TRBJ1-2; 9 bases agree with TRBD1. Germline loops: CDR1 MDHEN, CDR2 SYDVKM. The CDR3 covers 14 residues. Trimming removed 5 bases from V and 7 bases from J; junction bases left unmatched: 8. The DNA for the CDR3 is TGTGCCAGCAGTCGGCCCGGGACAGGGCTTGGCTACACCTTC. This translates into CASSRPGTGLGYTF.

V usage is TRBV9 and J usage is TRBJ1-2, with D maybe TRBD1 (6 bases). Germline values: CDR1 SGDLS, CDR2 YYNGEE. The CDR3 contains 16 residues. V dropped 3 bases and J dropped 4 bases, with 19 bases sitting between them. CDR3 region: CASSGGGPYLIYGYTF. Written as DNA, the CDR3 is TGTGCCAGCAGCGGAGGGGGACCTTACCTTATCTATGGCTACACCTTC.

This chain joins TRBV7-9 and TRBJ2-7, with D perhaps being TRBD1 or TRBD2 (6 bases each). The CDR3 totals 14 residues. V lost 6 bases, J lost 0 bases, and 12 bases lay in between. CDR1 and CDR2 (germline): SEHNR, FQNEAQ (reference sequence). The CDR3 sequence: CASSWGANSYEQYF. CDR3 coding DNA: TGTGCCAGCAGTTGGGGGGCCAACTCCTACGAGCAGTACTTC. The full variable domain, in which reference TRBV7-9 and TRBJ2-7 provide the parts outside the CDR3, is DTGVSQNPRHKITKRGQNVTFRCDPISEHNRLYWYRQTLGQGPEFLTYFQNEAQLEKSRLLSDRFSAERPKGSFSTLEIQRTEQGDSAMYLCASSWGANSYEQYFGPGTRLTVT.

This chain joins TRBV9 and TRBJ1-2; tentatively, D is TRBD1 (6 bases). CDR3 length equals 15 residues. The germline V and J ends were trimmed by 4 bases and 9 bases, with 22 bases remaining between them. Germline V gene lookup returns CDR1 SGDLS and CDR2 YYNGEE. The CDR3 protein is CASSTRTEWMTSYTF. For the CDR3, the DNA is TGTGCCAGCAGCACGCGGACAGAATGGATGACGAGCTACACCTTC.

The chain has TRBV5-1 and TRBJ1-4, with 7 nucleotides matching TRBD1. The CDR3 contains 16 residues. The V gene end was trimmed by 2 bases and the J gene end by 4 bases; junction bases not matched to a gene: 8. Germline V lookup: CDR1 SGHRS, CDR2 YFSETQ. CDR3 protein: CASSFRGGRGNEKLFF. The CDR3 coding sequence is TGCGCCAGCAGCTTCAGAGGGGGCAGAGGTAATGAAAAACTGTTTTTT. Full variable domain (rest looked up from reference TRBV5-1 and TRBJ1-4): KAGVTQTPRYLIKTRGQQVTLSCSPISGHRSVSWYQQTPGQGLQFLFEYFSETQRNKGNFPGRFSGRQFSNSRSEMNVSTLELGDSALYLCASSFRGGRGNEKLFFGSGTQLSVL.

The V gene is TRBV30, the J gene TRBJ1-4; unclear D gene. Germline V lookup: CDR1 GTSNPN, CDR2 SVGIG (reference sequence). V lost 2 bases and J lost 2, with 9 bases in between. This CDR3 is built from 14 residues. DNA of the CDR3: TGTGCCTGGAGTATCAGTTTTACTAATGAAAAACTGTTTTTT. Its protein product is CAWSISFTNEKLFF.

The chain links TRBV6-5 to TRBJ1-4, with a possible D match to TRBD1 (5 bases). V was pared by 6 bases and J by 14 bases, with 25 bases between. The CDR3 is 15 residues long. The germline V gene has CDR1 MNHEY and CDR2 SVGAGI. The CDR3 is CASRGHSGAPSRLFF. The CDR3 region has the DNA TGTGCCAGCAGGGGGCATTCCGGGGCCCCTTCTCGGCTGTTTTTT.

This chain links TRBV5-8 with TRBJ2-7; D might be TRBD2 (5 bases). This CDR3 spans 14 amino acids. Germline CDR1 reads SGHTS; CDR2 reads YDEGEE. Deletions cut 1 base from V and 2 bases from J, with 10 bases between. CDR3 bases: TGTGCCAGCAGCTTGATAGCCGGGACCTACGAGCAGTACTTC. Amino acids: CASSLIAGTYEQYF. Looking up the rest from reference TRBV5-8 and TRBJ2-7 gives the full variable domain: EAGVTQSPTHLIKTRGQQATLRCSPISGHTSVYWYQQALGLGLQFLLWYDEGEERNRGNFPPRFSGRQFPNYSSELNVNALELEDSALYLCASSLIAGTYEQYFGPGTRLTVT.

The CDR3 nucleotides are TGTGCCAGCAGCTTAGGCGGGGGGGCCGCTTTCTTT. Translated: CASSLGGGAAFF. The V and J genes are TRBV11-2 and TRBJ1-1, with D possibly matching TRBD1 (6 bases). The CDR3 has 12 amino acids. The V gene lost 1 base and the J gene lost 11 bases, with 11 bases spanning the gap. CDR1 SGHAT and CDR2 FQNNGV come from the germline V gene.

The chain recombines TRBV5-1 with TRBJ2-5; perhaps TRBD1 as D (6 bases). The V end lost 4 bases, the J end lost 5 bases, and 15 bases lay between the germline ends. Germline CDR1 SGHRS, CDR2 YFSETQ. This CDR3 spans 14 amino acids. The CDR3, as DNA: TGCGCCAGCAGCACTCAAGGAAGGGGGGAGACCCAGTACTTC. Translation gives CASSTQGRGETQYF.

As concerns this clone: The junction does not match germline at one end; this may be a read error. V usage is TRBV28 and J usage is TRBJ2-7; tentatively, D is TRBD1 or TRBD2 (5 bases each). CDR3 length: 14 residues. CDR1 is MDHEN, CDR2 SYDVKM, per germline. This chain's CDR3 is CARGPGTISDEQYF. The CDR3 nucleotides read TGTGCCAGGGGCCCCGGGACCATCTCCGACGAGCAGTACTTC.

This clone was observed a single time. V is TRBV19 and J is TRBJ1-1; 8 nucleotides agree with TRBD1. Trimming cost V 4 bases and J 1 base; bases outside gene matches: 8. The CDR3 has 16 amino acids. Germline V CDR1 and CDR2: LNHDA, SQIVND (reference sequence). CDR3 DNA sequence: TGTGCCAGTAGTAACCCCAGACAGGGGAGGAACACTGAAGCTTTCTTT. It is translated as CASSNPRQGRNTEAFF.

The rearrangement links TRBV5-5 to TRBJ1-2; D perhaps matches TRBD1 (5 bases). Trimming cost V 1 base and J 5 bases, with 15 bases left between them. The CDR3 spans 15 residues. From germline, CDR1 is SGHKS and CDR2 YYEKEE (reference sequence). The CDR3 coding sequence is TGTGCCAGCAGCTTGTCCTTAGGGGAGGGGTATGGCTACACCTTC. Translated, it gives CASSLSLGEGYGYTF. The whole variable domain, filled in from reference TRBV5-5 and TRBJ1-2, reads DAGVTQSPTHLIKTRGQQVTLRCSPISGHKSVSWYQQVLGQGPQFIFQYYEKEERGRGNFPDRFSARQFPNYSSELNVNALLLGDSALYLCASSLSLGEGYGYTFGSGTRLTVV.

The count of this clone is one. This rearrangement joins TRBV7-4 to TRBJ1-5; D remains ambiguous. The germline gives CDR1 SGHVT, CDR2 SQSDAQ. V was shortened by 3 bases and J by 0 bases, with 12 bases between the two germline ends. This CDR3 is 16 amino acids long. The CDR3 DNA follows: TGTGCCAGCAGCTTCCATCAGGTGACTAGCAATCAGCCCCAGCATTTT. Its protein is CASSFHQVTSNQPQHF.

The chain has TRBV2 and TRBJ1-1; D gene unclear. The CDR3 length is 13 residues. V was shortened by 1 base and J by 11 bases, with 14 bases between the two germline ends. Germline V lookup: CDR1 SNHLY, CDR2 FYNNEI. The CDR3: CASSEDSILLAFF. CDR3 DNA: TGTGCCAGCAGTGAAGACAGCATCTTACTCGCTTTCTTT.

The rearrangement uses TRBV5-4 and TRBJ2-5; 9 bases agree with TRBD2. Germline CDR1 is SGHNT and CDR2 is YYREEE (reference sequence). CDR3 length: 15 residues. Trimming cost V 5 bases and J 2 bases; bases outside gene matches: 7. CDR3: CASSTKTSGQETQYF. CDR3 DNA: TGTGCCAGCAGTACGAAGACTAGCGGTCAAGAGACCCAGTACTTC.

The chain joins TRBV4-1 to TRBJ2-3, with 9 positions matching TRBD2. Unmatched junction bases numbered 13, after V lost 0 bases and J lost 9 bases. The CDR3 extends over 17 amino acids. Germline V gene sequence: CDR1 MGHRA, CDR2 YSYEKL. The CDR3 is CASSQDGLGLARMTQYF. The CDR3, as DNA: TGCGCCAGCAGCCAAGATGGACTAGGACTAGCGCGAATGACGCAGTATTTT.

The chain has TRBV12-5 and TRBJ2-5, with 7 bases lining up with TRBD1. CDR1 is LGHNT and CDR2 is FRNRAP in the germline V gene. With V trimmed by 6 bases and J by 4 bases, 8 bases remained unmatched. The length of the CDR3 is 14 residues. The DNA for the CDR3 is TGTGCTAGTGGACGAGGGGGCTTTGGAGAGACCCAGTACTTC. It specifies CASGRGGFGETQYF.

The CDR3 loop reads CATRPTAPRSEQYF. The CDR3 DNA follows: TGTGCCACTAGACCGACTGCCCCTCGGTCCGAGCAGTACTTC. This chain connects TRBV28 to TRBJ2-7, with unresolved D. Germline values: CDR1 MDHEN, CDR2 SYDVKM. The V and J ends lost 10 bases and 6 bases respectively, with 22 bases between them. CDR3 length: 14 residues.

This clone was counted a few times. The sample contains more than one DNA sequence encoding this CDR3. The J gene is TRBJ1-2, the V gene TRBV18; 7 bases match TRBD1. The germline CDR1 and CDR2 sequences are KGHSH and LQKENI. V dropped 3 bases and J dropped 3; count of bases not matched to a gene: 4. This CDR3 has 14 amino acids. CDR3 nucleotides: TGTGCCAGCTCACCTCAAACAGGGGACTATGGCTACACCTTC. The encoded protein is CASSPQTGDYGYTF.

V gene TRBV6-1 combines with J gene TRBJ2-7; 10 nucleotides line up with TRBD2. Germline values: CDR1 MNHNS, CDR2 SASEGT. CDR3 length equals 15 residues. Unmatched junction bases numbered 1, after V lost 2 bases and J lost 0 bases. CDR3 residues: CASSELAGVSYEQYF. DNA of the CDR3: TGTGCCAGCAGTGAACTAGCGGGAGTCTCCTACGAGCAGTACTTC.

The V and J genes are TRBV28 and TRBJ1-2, with D possibly TRBD1 on 5 matching bases. This CDR3 comprises 15 residues. Trimming removed 6 bases from V and 2 bases from J, with 16 bases in between. CDR1 MDHEN and CDR2 SYDVKM come from the germline V gene. Here the CDR3 reads CASRGPRNRNYGYTF. CDR3 DNA: TGTGCCAGCAGGGGACCTAGGAACAGAAACTATGGCTACACCTTC.

The genes are TRBV19 and TRBJ2-1; 12 nucleotides match TRBD2. Trimming took 5 bases from V and 7 from J; bases not matched to a gene: 6. CDR1 and CDR2 from the germline V gene are LNHDA and SQIVND (reference sequence). This CDR3 contains 15 residues. Written as DNA, the CDR3 is TGTGCCAGTAGTCGGAAACTAGCGGGAGGAAATGAGCAGTTCTTC. This encodes CASSRKLAGGNEQFF. Complete variable domain (other parts from reference TRBV19 and TRBJ2-1): DGGITQSPKYLFRKEGQNVTLSCEQNLNHDAMYWYRQDPGQGLRLIYYSQIVNDFQKGDIAEGYSVSREKKESFPLTVTSAQKNPTAFYLCASSRKLAGGNEQFFGPGTRLTVL.

The rearrangement joins TRBV5-1 to TRBJ1-2; TRBD1 might be the D (6 bases). The CDR3 extends over 13 amino acids. Germline assignment: CDR1 SGHRS and CDR2 YFSETQ. Trimming removed 1 base from V and 6 bases from J, with 10 bases in between. The CDR3 coding sequence is TGCGCCAGCAGCTTGTACAGGGTGGATGGCTACACCTTC. This sequence encodes CASSLYRVDGYTF.